This T cell receptor beta chain was identified during a study of blood T cell repertoires in COVID-19. Germline V gives CDR1 SGHTA, CDR2 FQGNSA. With V trimmed by 5 bases and J by 2 bases, 6 bases remained unmatched. This CDR3 comprises 15 residues. Assay: immunoSEQ multiplex PCR; the TCRdb copy retains only in-frame clones and omits some. The sample holds more than 250,000 clones; 75% to 90% are singletons and the top ten take over 2%. J is TRBJ2-1 and V is TRBV7-2, with TRBD2 matching 7 bases. The sample consisted of peripheral blood. This TCR came from a woman aged 25 to 39 who had recovered from COVID-19. As DNA, the CDR3 is TGTGCCAGCAGCCTCCTGGGAGGGGCCTACAATGAGCAGTTCTTC. This encodes CASSLLGGAYNEQFF.